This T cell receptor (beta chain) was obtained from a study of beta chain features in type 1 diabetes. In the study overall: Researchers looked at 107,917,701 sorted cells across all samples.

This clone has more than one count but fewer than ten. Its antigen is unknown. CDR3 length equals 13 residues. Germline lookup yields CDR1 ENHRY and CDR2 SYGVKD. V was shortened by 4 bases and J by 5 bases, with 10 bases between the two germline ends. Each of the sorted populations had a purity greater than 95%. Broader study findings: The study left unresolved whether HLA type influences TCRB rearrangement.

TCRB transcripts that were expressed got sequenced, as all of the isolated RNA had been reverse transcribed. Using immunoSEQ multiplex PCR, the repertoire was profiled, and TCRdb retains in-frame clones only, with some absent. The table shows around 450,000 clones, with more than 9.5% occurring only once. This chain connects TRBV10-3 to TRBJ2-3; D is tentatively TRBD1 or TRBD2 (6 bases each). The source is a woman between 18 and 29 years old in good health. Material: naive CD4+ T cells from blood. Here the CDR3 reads CAISVGGQDTQYF. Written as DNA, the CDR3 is TGTGCCATCAGTGTGGGGGGCCAAGATACGCAGTATTTT.